The clone carrying this T cell receptor beta chain was detected a few times. What it binds is unknown. This record comes from a study of T-cell memory formation after mild COVID-19. Study-wide context: TCR clusters mostly belonged to single donors.

TCR alpha and TCR beta cDNA libraries carrying sample barcodes and UMIs were produced by 5'RACE using constant-segment primers. TCRdb reprocessed the 5' RACE reads with MiXCR, giving one entry per CDR3 protein. Of hundreds of thousands of distinct CDR3 sequences in the sample, roughly 20% are singletons; the top ten hold around a fifth. Whole-study results and caveats: That cross-reactive memory joined was suggested by some responding clones appearing in pre-infection memory. Second-wave clones peaking on day 37 lacked confirmed SARS-CoV-2 specificity.

The sample comprised PBMCs or a T cell subset sorted from them (not recorded which). This sequence originates from a man between 18 and 29 years old who had mild COVID-19 (a few samples of this study predate the infection). Cell type and time point are not known.

The CDR3 coding sequence is TGTGCCAGCAGCTACAGGGGTCAAGAGACCCAGTACTTC. Translated, it gives CASSYRGQETQYF. The chain couples TRBV11-2 to TRBJ2-5; 7 bases are shared with TRBD1. The CDR3 is 13 amino acids. J lost 2 bases, V lost 4 bases, and 1 base had no gene match. Germline CDR1 is SGHAT and CDR2 is FQNNGV.